These T cell receptor beta chains were read from a single sample in a study of CD8 T cells in Susac syndrome. TCRdb independently ran MiXCR on the immunoSEQ multiplex PCR reads; one entry per CDR3 protein. The repertoire consists of roughly 150,000 distinct CDR3 sequences, with approximately 93% occurring once and the leading ten covering roughly 0.1%. Sequenced input: CD4+ T cells from PBMCs. These receptors came from a human donor with multiple sclerosis. Each CDR3 is given with its conserved first and last residue. Fields, in order: J gene, V gene, D gene, CDR3 DNA, CDR3 protein. The D gene is left open where the match is weak.

j_gene: TRBJ1-5
v_gene: TRBV30
d_gene: TRBD1
CDR3nt: TGTGCCTGGAGTGTAGACAGGGGGCCCGGGAGCAATCAGCCCCAGCATTTT
CDR3aa: CAWSVDRGPGSNQPQHF

j_gene: TRBJ2-1
v_gene: TRBV9
d_gene: TRBD2
CDR3nt: TGTGCCAACAGCGTTAGCGGGAGGGCCGGGAATGAGCAGTTCTTC
CDR3aa: CANSVSGRAGNEQFF

j_gene: TRBJ1-4
v_gene: TRBV27
d_gene: -
CDR3nt: TGTGCCAGCAGTTACCTGGAGGCGGATGGGGCAACTAATGAAAAACTGTTTTTT
CDR3aa: CASSYLEADGATNEKLFF

j_gene: TRBJ1-5
v_gene: TRBV19
d_gene: -
CDR3nt: TGTGCCAGTAGTATGAGGGACGAGGACAATCAGCCCCAGCATTTT
CDR3aa: CASSMRDEDNQPQHF

j_gene: TRBJ1-2
v_gene: TRBV18
d_gene: TRBD1
CDR3nt: TGTGCCAGCTCACCAGGACAGGGTGGCTACACCTTC
CDR3aa: CASSPGQGGYTF

j_gene: TRBJ1-3
v_gene: TRBV18
d_gene: -
CDR3nt: TGTGCCAGCTCACCAGTGGGCCTTGGAAACACCATATATTTT
CDR3aa: CASSPVGLGNTIYF

j_gene: TRBJ2-2
v_gene: TRBV7-3
d_gene: -
CDR3nt: TGTGCCAGCGGGAACACCGGGGAGCTGTTTTTT
CDR3aa: CASGNTGELFF

j_gene: TRBJ2-5
v_gene: TRBV28
d_gene: -
CDR3nt: TGTGCCAGCAGTTTATTGAGAGAGACCCAGTACTTC
CDR3aa: CASSLLRETQYF

j_gene: TRBJ1-1
v_gene: TRBV20-1
d_gene: -
CDR3nt: TGCAGTGCTAGAGACAGGGATGAAGCTTTCTTT
CDR3aa: CSARDRDEAFF

j_gene: TRBJ1-4
v_gene: TRBV27
d_gene: -
CDR3nt: TGTGCCAGCAGAAATGTGGAAAATGAAAAACTGTTTTTT
CDR3aa: CASRNVENEKLFF

j_gene: TRBJ1-1
v_gene: TRBV10-3
d_gene: TRBD1
CDR3nt: TGTGCCATCAGTGAGGGGACAGGGGGCTACACTGAAGCTTTCTTT
CDR3aa: CAISEGTGGYTEAFF

j_gene: TRBJ2-3
v_gene: TRBV29-1
d_gene: -
CDR3nt: TGCAGCGTTGCGCGCACAGATACGCAGTATTTT
CDR3aa: CSVARTDTQYF

j_gene: TRBJ2-1
v_gene: TRBV23-1
d_gene: -
CDR3nt: TGCGCCAGCAGTCAATGTGAGACCTGCTACAATGAGCAGTTCTTC
CDR3aa: CASSQCETCYNEQFF

j_gene: TRBJ2-7
v_gene: TRBV9
d_gene: -
CDR3nt: TGTGCCAGCAGCGTAGCAGCTACGAGCTACGAGCAGTACTTC
CDR3aa: CASSVAATSYEQYF

j_gene: TRBJ2-1
v_gene: TRBV3-1
d_gene: -
CDR3nt: TGTGCCAGCAGCCAAACCTTAGAGAGCGGAGAGTTCTTC
CDR3aa: CASSQTLESGEFF

j_gene: TRBJ2-3
v_gene: TRBV24-1
d_gene: TRBD2
CDR3nt: TGTGCCACCAGTGGACTAGCGGGCCAAGATACGCAGTATTTT
CDR3aa: CATSGLAGQDTQYF